A single sample is the source of the 8 T cell receptor beta chains below, sequenced in a study of blood T cell repertoires in COVID-19. The table came from immunoSEQ multiplex PCR; TCRdb's copy has only in-frame clones and leaves some out. The sample has some 44,000 clones, 82% seen once. Sequencing was performed on peripheral blood. The origin of the receptors is a woman aged 60-70 years with acute or convalescent COVID-19.

In DNA form, the CDR3 reads TGTGCCAGCAGCCCCGCGGGGCCCACTGAAGCTTTCTTT. This gives the protein CASSPAGPTEAFF. The chain carries TRBV7-8 and TRBJ1-1; TRBD1 might be the D (5 bases). CDR1 SGHVS and CDR2 FQNEAQ come from the germline V gene. CDR3 length equals 13 residues. Trimming took off 5 bases at V and 4 bases at J, with 11 bases between the two ends.

The chain recombines TRBV7-9 with TRBJ1-2; TRBD1 matches 11 bases. This CDR3 has 15 residues. The germline gives CDR1 SEHNR, CDR2 FQNEAQ (reference sequence). J lost 6 bases, V lost 0 bases, and 3 bases had no gene match. The CDR3 loop is CASSLAGTGGNGYTF. CDR3 DNA sequence: TGTGCCAGCAGCTTAGCCGGGACAGGGGGTAATGGCTACACCTTC. The variable domain in full, completed from reference TRBV7-9 and TRBJ1-2, reads DTGVSQNPRHKITKRGQNVTFRCDPISEHNRLYWYRQTLGQGPEFLTYFQNEAQLEKSRLLSDRFSAERPKGSFSTLEIQRTEQGDSAMYLCASSLAGTGGNGYTFGSGTRLTVV.

In this sample, this clone turned up a few times. This chain links TRBV27 with TRBJ2-2; 7 bases align to TRBD2. CDR1 and CDR2 (germline): MNHEY, SMNVEV (reference sequence). The CDR3 is 14 amino acids. V trimming: 6 bases; J trimming: 5 bases; junction bases outside the gene matches: 6. The DNA for the CDR3 is TGTGCCAGCAGCTTAACTAGCGCGACCGGGGAGCTGTTTTTT. It codes for CASSLTSATGELFF.

The chain combines TRBV11-2 with TRBJ2-3; TRBD2 matches 8 bases. The germline CDR1 and CDR2 sequences are SGHAT and FQNNGV. V dropped 2 bases and J dropped 4; count of bases not matched to a gene: 11. CDR3 size: 17 residues. The CDR3 coding sequence is TGTGCCAGCAGCTTAATGCGCGCGGGGGGAGCTCCAGATACGCAGTATTTT. As protein: CASSLMRAGGAPDTQYF.

The chain recombines TRBV2 with TRBJ2-1, with a weak D call TRBD1 (5 bases). The CDR3 extends over 12 amino acids. V lost 6 bases and J 6 bases, leaving 9 bases between the germline ends. The V gene's germline CDR1 is SNHLY and CDR2 FYNNEI. The CDR3 region is CASRDMINEQFF. The CDR3 DNA is TGTGCCAGCAGGGACATGATCAATGAGCAGTTCTTC.

The CDR3 coding sequence is TGTGCCAGCAGTTTGGGGGGAGTTGGGGAGCAGTACTTC. Translated, it gives CASSLGGVGEQYF. The chain couples TRBV6-5 to TRBJ2-7; D possibly corresponds to TRBD2 (6 bases). Per germline, CDR1 MNHEY and CDR2 SVGAGI. The length of the CDR3 is 13 residues. Trimming removed 4 bases at V and 7 bases at J, with 14 bases between.

The CDR3 protein is CASSLDSAGLWGSYNSPLHF. The CDR3 DNA follows: TGTGCCAGCAGTTTAGATAGCGCGGGCCTTTGGGGTTCCTATAATTCACCCCTCCACTTT. This rearrangement joins TRBV27 to TRBJ1-6; no reliable D call. V lost 2 bases and J lost 1, with 21 bases in between. The CDR3 contains 20 residues. Germline CDR1 reads MNHEY; CDR2 reads SMNVEV (reference sequence).

The rearrangement links TRBV11-3 to TRBJ2-2; D might be TRBD1 (6 bases). V was trimmed by 5 bases and J by 0 bases, leaving 16 bases between them. The CDR3 contains 17 residues. Per germline, CDR1 SGHNT and CDR2 YENEEA. CDR3 region: CASSNQQGSPNTGELFF. The CDR3 DNA is TGTGCCAGCAGCAACCAACAGGGAAGTCCGAACACCGGGGAGCTGTTTTTT.